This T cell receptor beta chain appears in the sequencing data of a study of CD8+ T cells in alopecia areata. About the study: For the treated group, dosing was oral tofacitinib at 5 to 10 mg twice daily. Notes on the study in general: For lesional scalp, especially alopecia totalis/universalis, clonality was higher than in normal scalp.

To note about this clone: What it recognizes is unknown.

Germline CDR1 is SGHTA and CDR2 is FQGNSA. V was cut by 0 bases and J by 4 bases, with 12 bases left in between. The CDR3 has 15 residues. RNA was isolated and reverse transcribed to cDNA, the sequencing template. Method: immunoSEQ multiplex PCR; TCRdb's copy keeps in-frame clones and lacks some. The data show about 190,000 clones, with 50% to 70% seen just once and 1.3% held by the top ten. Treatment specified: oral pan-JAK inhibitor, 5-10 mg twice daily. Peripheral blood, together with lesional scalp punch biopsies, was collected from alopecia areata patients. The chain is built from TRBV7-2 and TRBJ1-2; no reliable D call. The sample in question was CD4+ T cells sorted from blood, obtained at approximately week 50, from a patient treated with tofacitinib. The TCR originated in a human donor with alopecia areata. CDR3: CASSLAVGEAYGYTF. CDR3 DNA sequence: TGTGCCAGCAGCTTAGCGGTTGGGGAGGCCTATGGCTACACCTTC.